This T cell receptor (beta chain) derives from a study of T cells in Graves' hyperthyroidism and ophthalmopathy. Study-wide results and caveats: Separation of ophthalmopathy from stable hyperthyroidism was achieved by a 13 V-J model. Blood also showed most of the thyroid clonotypes that were expanded above 0.001.

CDR3 length: 15 amino acids. The ends lost 3 bases at V and 4 bases at J; junction bases unmatched: 5. Germline loops: CDR1 SGHAT, CDR2 FQDESV (reference sequence). This clonotype was observed many times. The antigen is unknown. What was amplified from RNA transcripts were TCR beta CDR3 regions. HTBI primers were the set used in a first-round RT-PCR of the TCR CDR3. In TCRdb, the multiplex PCR reads were re-called with MiXCR into one record per CDR3 protein. The sample consists of 500,000 to 650,000 distinct CDR3 sequences, about 14% of them appearing once. Inclusion characteristics of ophthalmopathy patients comprised a Clinical Activity Score of at least 3, a NOSPECS grade of at least 4, and duration under 3 months. Clinical symptoms, serum thyroxine and TRAb, thyroid ultrasound and orbital computed tomography together formed the diagnostic basis.

What was sequenced was blood. The sequence was collected from a woman aged 45-59 years with Graves' ophthalmopathy. The V call is TRBV11-1, the J call TRBJ2-1; 8 nucleotides agree with TRBD2. The CDR3 loop reads CASSFSQRGYNEQFF. DNA for the CDR3: TGTGCCAGCAGCTTTTCCCAGCGGGGGTACAATGAGCAGTTCTTC.